These 25 T cell receptor beta chains were all obtained from the same sample, sequenced in a study of T cell repertoires in cytomegalovirus infection. These receptors are not linked to any known antigen. TCRdb re-called the reads through MiXCR, storing one row per CDR3 protein. The table records about 890,000 distinct CDR3 sequences, roughly 31% of them present only once. Sample: cultured CD8+ T cells from PBMCs, taken from culture after CMV antigen stimulation. The source is a human donor in good health (CMV status not recorded). Some clones in this sample may be carry-over from other donors' samples.

A few counts support this clonotype. The V and J genes are TRBV6-1 and TRBJ1-6; D gene unclear. CDR3 length: 15 amino acids. V dropped 3 bases and J dropped 3 bases, with 9 bases sitting between them. The V gene's germline CDR1 is MNHNS and CDR2 SASEGT. The CDR3 protein is CASSEGDFYNSPLHF. CDR3 DNA: TGTGCCAGCAGTGAGGGAGACTTCTATAATTCACCCCTCCACTTT.

The chain uses TRBV12-3 or TRBV12-4 and TRBJ1-5; the D is unclear. The CDR3 extends over 14 amino acids. Trimming shortened V by 5 bases and J by 3 bases, and 11 bases separated the two germline ends. Here the CDR3 DNA reads TGTGCCAGCAGTCGCGGGCCGCTCAATCAGCCCCAGCATTTT. Translated, it gives CASSRGPLNQPQHF.

The chain joins TRBV5-6 to TRBJ2-5, with TRBD1 matching 7 bases. Trimming removed 4 bases from V and 5 bases from J; junction bases left unmatched: 5. The CDR3 sequence is 13 residues long. Germline V gene lookup returns CDR1 SGHDT and CDR2 YYEEEE. The DNA for the CDR3 is TGTGCCAGCAGCGAAGACAGGGTGGAGACCCAGTACTTC. It translates to CASSEDRVETQYF.

The CDR3 DNA sequence: TGTGCCAGCAGTAACTGGACAGGGCTTGAAGCTTTCTTT. It specifies CASSNWTGLEAFF. The chain combines TRBV12-3 or TRBV12-4 with TRBJ1-1; 8 nucleotides align to TRBD1. There are 13 residues in the CDR3. Trimming took 5 bases from V and 7 from J; bases not matched to a gene: 6.

This clonotype was picked up one time. The chain couples TRBV5-1 to TRBJ2-7; unclear D gene. The germline CDR1 and CDR2 sequences are SGHRS and YFSETQ. Trimming left V 5 bases short and J 6 bases short, with 12 bases between. The length of the CDR3 is 12 residues. The chain's CDR3 is CASSAVGAEQYF. Here the CDR3 DNA reads TGCGCCAGCAGTGCCGTGGGTGCCGAGCAGTACTTC.

This clonotype was seen only a few times. The chain recombines TRBV4-1 with TRBJ1-1; 7 nucleotides line up with TRBD1. Germline CDR1 reads MGHRA; CDR2 reads YSYEKL. CDR3 size: 15 residues. Trimming at V came to 4 bases and at J to 3 bases, leaving 8 bases not matched to a gene. Written as DNA, the CDR3 is TGCGCCAGCAGCCGCGGACAGGTTTCGGACACTGAAGCTTTCTTT. Protein product: CASSRGQVSDTEAFF.

The chain couples TRBV20-1 to TRBJ2-7, with a weak D call TRBD1 (6 bases). Germline V lookup: CDR1 DFQATT, CDR2 SNEGSKA (reference sequence). The ends were cut back, 0 bases at V and 4 bases at J, with 16 bases in the middle. CDR3 size: 15 residues. The CDR3, as DNA: TGCAGTGCTAGAGACCCACTAATCACAGGGTACGAGCAGTACGTC. Its protein product is CSARDPLITGYEQYV.

The chain combines TRBV6-1 with TRBJ2-2, with 7 bases that match TRBD1. V lost 4 bases, J lost 0 bases, and 11 bases stayed unmatched. Germline assignment: CDR1 MNHNS and CDR2 SASEGT. This CDR3 comprises 18 residues. The CDR3 region has the DNA TGTGCCAGCAGTGGAGGGGGACAGATATATACGAACACCGGGGAGCTGTTTTTT. Protein product: CASSGGGQIYTNTGELFF.

CDR3 DNA: TGTGCCAGCAGCTCCCTTACAGGATGGGGTTCGGATACGCAGTATTTT. This codes for CASSSLTGWGSDTQYF. This chain links TRBV6-2 or TRBV6-3 with TRBJ2-3; tentatively, D is TRBD1 (5 bases). This CDR3 has 16 amino acids. V was cut by 6 bases and J by 6 bases, with 22 bases left in between. Germline CDR1 reads MNHEY; CDR2 reads SVGEGT.

This clonotype was recorded many times. The J gene is TRBJ2-4, the V gene TRBV6-2 or TRBV6-3; 9 positions agree with TRBD2. The CDR3 sequence is 14 residues long. Germline CDR1 MNHEY, CDR2 SVGEGT. The V gene end was trimmed by 3 bases and the J gene end by 4 bases; junction bases not matched to a gene: 1. CDR3 sequence reads: CASSYLAGKNIQYF. The CDR3 DNA reads TGTGCCAGCAGTTATCTAGCGGGAAAAAACATTCAGTACTTC.

The CDR3 spells CASSLWGDPHEQYV. The CDR3 DNA sequence: TGTGCCAGCTCACTCTGGGGGGACCCCCACGAGCAGTACGTC. The chain couples TRBV18 to TRBJ2-7, with D possibly being TRBD2 (6 bases). The germline V gene has CDR1 KGHSH and CDR2 LQKENI. V was cut by 4 bases and J by 5 bases, with 15 bases left in between. CDR3 length: 14 amino acids.

This clonotype has just a few counts. The genes are TRBV7-4 and TRBJ1-6; D remains unclear. Trimming removed 2 bases from V and 6 bases from J, with 17 bases in between. Germline CDR1 is SGHVT and CDR2 is SQSDAQ. The CDR3 consists of 17 residues. Written as DNA, the CDR3 is TGTGCCAGCAGCTTAATCGGGCCAGTGCCCCTTAATTCACCCCTCCACTTT. This translates into CASSLIGPVPLNSPLHF.

This clonotype was detected a few times. The genes are TRBV20-1 and TRBJ2-7; D is ambiguous. Germline V CDR1 and CDR2: DFQATT, SNEGSKA (reference sequence). There are 15 residues in the CDR3. With 0 bases removed from V and 3 bases from J, the gap between germline ends came to 15 bases. Written as DNA, the CDR3 is TGCAGTGCTAGAGAAGCCCTTTTTAACGACTACGAGCAGTACTTC. Amino acid sequence: CSAREALFNDYEQYF.

This clonotype has only a few counts. This sequence joins TRBV6-1 and TRBJ2-5; TRBD2 aligns across 7 bases. Looked up from germline, CDR1 is MNHNS and CDR2 is SASEGT. V was pared by 6 bases and J by 4 bases, with 14 bases of the junction left unmatched. The CDR3 consists of 16 residues. CDR3: CASSARGERGGETQYF. In DNA form, the CDR3 reads TGTGCCAGCAGCGCCCGGGGAGAGCGGGGTGGAGAGACCCAGTACTTC.

The table lists this clonotype with many counts. CDR3 loop: CASSLEQMQETQYF. The CDR3 bases are TGTGCCAGCAGCTTAGAACAGATGCAAGAGACCCAGTACTTC. This chain connects TRBV7-2 to TRBJ2-5; D gene unclear. Trimming removed 1 base from V and 2 bases from J, with 8 bases in between. The germline V gene has CDR1 SGHTA and CDR2 FQGNSA. The CDR3 runs to 14 residues.

The V call is TRBV19, the J call TRBJ2-1; 9 positions match TRBD1. This CDR3 has 14 amino acids. Germline CDR1 is LNHDA and CDR2 is SQIVND (reference sequence). Losses at the gene ends were 8 bases for V and 3 bases for J; bases not matched to a gene: 5. The CDR3 reads CASAGTGYYNEQFF. In DNA, the CDR3 is TGTGCCAGTGCCGGGACAGGGTACTACAATGAGCAGTTCTTC. Together with reference TRBV19 and TRBJ2-1, the CDR3 gives the full variable domain: DGGITQSPKYLFRKEGQNVTLSCEQNLNHDAMYWYRQDPGQGLRLIYYSQIVNDFQKGDIAEGYSVSREKKESFPLTVTSAQKNPTAFYLCASAGTGYYNEQFFGPGTRLTVL.

This chain joins TRBV11-2 and TRBJ1-1; 8 bases line up with TRBD1. CDR1 and CDR2 (germline): SGHAT, FQNNGV. The CDR3 runs 15 residues. V lost 1 base to trimming and J lost 7 bases; unmatched junction nucleotides: 8. The CDR3 sequence is CASSLGRDRLGEAFF. The CDR3 DNA reads TGTGCCAGCAGCTTAGGCCGGGACAGGTTAGGTGAAGCTTTCTTT.

The chain has TRBV12-3 or TRBV12-4 and TRBJ1-2; D is perhaps TRBD1 (5 bases). Trimming removed 5 bases from V and 2 bases from J, with 15 bases in between. The CDR3 is made up of 15 amino acids. DNA for the CDR3: TGTGCCAGCAGTGCGGCCGGGACTAGCAACTATGGCTACACCTTC. This gives the protein CASSAAGTSNYGYTF.

The chain is built from TRBV6-7 and TRBJ1-1; D possibly corresponds to TRBD1 (5 bases). TRBV6-7 is recorded as an ORF, its role being uncertain. The CDR3 totals 13 residues. V was pared by 7 bases and J by 3 bases, with 12 bases between. The CDR3 is CASKVEGDTEAFF. In nucleotides, the CDR3 is TGTGCCAGCAAAGTGGAAGGGGACACTGAAGCTTTCTTT.

This clonotype was seen a handful of times. The V and J genes are TRBV29-1 and TRBJ2-5, with D perhaps TRBD2 (5 bases). This CDR3 contains 12 residues. V lost 7 bases and J lost 4, with 13 bases in between. CDR1 and CDR2 (germline): SQVTM, ANQGSEA. The CDR3 loop is CSAGEGLETQYF. In nucleotides, the CDR3 is TGCAGCGCCGGGGAAGGACTAGAGACCCAGTACTTC.

This clonotype has a handful of counts. The V gene is TRBV6-2 or TRBV6-3, the J gene TRBJ2-1; D uncertain. CDR1 is MNHEY and CDR2 is SVGEGT in the germline V gene. V gave up 6 bases and J gave up 4 bases, with 10 bases separating them. The CDR3 covers 13 residues. The CDR3 reads CASSRTRYNEQFF. Written as DNA, the CDR3 is TGTGCCAGCAGCAGGACCCGTTACAATGAGCAGTTCTTC.

This chain joins TRBV27 and TRBJ1-5; TRBD1 might be the D (6 bases). Germline V CDR1 and CDR2: MNHEY, SMNVEV (reference sequence). The CDR3 totals 15 residues. Trimming shortened V by 5 bases and J by 3 bases, and 14 bases separated the two germline ends. CDR3 in DNA: TGTGCCAGCAGTGGACCAGGGGACACCAATCAGCCCCAGCATTTT. Amino acids: CASSGPGDTNQPQHF.

This clonotype has a handful of counts. This chain uses TRBV3-1 with TRBJ1-1; D is ambiguous. The CDR3 loop spans 14 amino acids. Per the germline V gene, CDR1 is LGHDT and CDR2 is YNNKEL (reference sequence). Trimming took off 5 bases at V and 1 base at J, with 11 bases between the two ends. CDR3 sequence (DNA): TGTGCCAGCAGCTTCCTGGAGGGGAACACTGAAGCTTTCTTT. It translates to CASSFLEGNTEAFF.

DNA for the CDR3: TGTGCCAGCAGTTACCCGGCGGATACCTACGAGCAGTACGTC. Amino acids: CASSYPADTYEQYV. This chain joins TRBV6-2 or TRBV6-3 and TRBJ2-7; D is unclear. V was shortened by 2 bases and J by 2 bases, with 10 bases between the two germline ends. The CDR3 consists of 14 residues. The germline V gene encodes CDR1 MNHEY and CDR2 SVGEGT.

V gene TRBV4-1 combines with J gene TRBJ2-7; D is undetermined. CDR3 length: 14 residues. Germline V gene sequence: CDR1 MGHRA, CDR2 YSYEKL. Trimming pared 1 base from V and 3 bases from J, leaving 10 bases between. The CDR3 DNA is TGCGCCAGCAGCCAAGGATTGGGGTTCTACGAGCAGTACTTC. This encodes CASSQGLGFYEQYF.